These 7 T cell receptor beta chains were all obtained from the same sample, sequenced in a study of blood T cell repertoires in COVID-19. Clones were read by immunoSEQ multiplex PCR, and TCRdb kept only the in-frame ones, dropping some. The sample includes about 190,000 clones, 70% to 85% seen only once; the top ten take 12%. Specimen: peripheral blood. The origin of the receptors is a woman aged 45-65 years with acute or convalescent COVID-19.

J is TRBJ1-5 and V is TRBV24-1, with a tentative D call TRBD1 (5 bases). Germline V lookup: CDR1 KGHDR, CDR2 SFDVKD. The CDR3 loop spans 16 amino acids. V was trimmed by 4 bases and J by 2 bases, leaving 14 bases between them. The chain's CDR3 is CATSDPGAEGNQPQHF. The CDR3 coding sequence is TGTGCCACCAGTGACCCTGGGGCTGAGGGCAATCAGCCCCAGCATTTT.

The chain is built from TRBV30 and TRBJ1-1; weak D call: TRBD1 (6 bases). Trimming cost V 0 bases and J 5 bases, with 25 bases left between them. CDR3 length equals 18 residues. Germline CDR1 is GTSNPN and CDR2 is SVGIG (reference sequence). In DNA form, the CDR3 reads TGTGCCTGGAGTGTATACCCAGGGATAATGGTAGGGGGAACTGAAGCTTTCTTT. As protein: CAWSVYPGIMVGGTEAFF.

V and J are TRBV11-2 and TRBJ1-3; D is undetermined. Germline-derived CDR1 and CDR2 are SGHAT and FQNNGV. The CDR3 has 15 residues. Trimming removed 0 bases from V and 0 bases from J, with 6 bases in between. The CDR3 DNA follows: TGTGCCAGCAGCTTAGAAGCGTACTCTGGAAACACCATATATTTT. Residues: CASSLEAYSGNTIYF.

The J gene is TRBJ2-7, the V gene TRBV5-8; 8 bases are a match to TRBD1. This CDR3 has 15 amino acids. CDR1 SGHTS and CDR2 YDEGEE come from the germline V gene. J gave up 5 bases and V 3 bases, and 10 bases lay outside the gene matches. CDR3 nucleotides: TGTGCCAGCAGCTACGGACAGGGATCCTACGACGAGCAGTACTTC. Translated: CASSYGQGSYDEQYF.

This sequence joins TRBV7-8 and TRBJ2-7, with D hard to call. Germline V gene lookup returns CDR1 SGHVS and CDR2 FQNEAQ. CDR3 length equals 12 residues. V was cut by 5 bases and J by 3 bases, with 8 bases left in between. The CDR3 DNA reads TGTGCCAGCAGCCCCCTAATCTACGAGCAGTACTTC. Translation gives CASSPLIYEQYF.

This clone showed up just a few times. V and J are TRBV19 and TRBJ2-7; 8 bases are shared with TRBD1. This CDR3 region has 16 residues. V trimming: 3 bases; J trimming: 3 bases; junction bases outside the gene matches: 10. In germline, CDR1 is LNHDA, CDR2 SQIVND (reference sequence). The DNA of the CDR3 is TGTGCCAGTAGTATGGGGCGGGACAGGAGAGGCTACGAGCAGTACTTC. This encodes CASSMGRDRRGYEQYF. The full variable domain, completed using reference TRBV19 and TRBJ2-7, is DGGITQSPKYLFRKEGQNVTLSCEQNLNHDAMYWYRQDPGQGLRLIYYSQIVNDFQKGDIAEGYSVSREKKESFPLTVTSAQKNPTAFYLCASSMGRDRRGYEQYFGPGTRLTVT.

The V gene is TRBV19, the J gene TRBJ2-2, with D possibly matching TRBD1 (5 bases). Germline V CDR1 and CDR2: LNHDA, SQIVND (reference sequence). The V end was cut by 7 bases, the J end by 0 bases, with 15 bases between. The CDR3 sequence is 16 residues long. The CDR3 is CASKGKGGANTGELFF. Here the CDR3 DNA reads TGTGCCAGTAAGGGGAAAGGCGGAGCGAACACCGGGGAGCTGTTTTTT.